Listed below are T cell receptor beta chains from one sample, sequenced in a study of T-cell memory formation after mild COVID-19. TCRdb re-derived calls from the 5' RACE reads in MiXCR, one entry per CDR3 protein. The sample carries roughly 120,000 distinct CDR3 sequences, over 20% recorded once. Material: PBMCs or a T cell subset sorted from them (not recorded which). The receptors stem from a man aged 18 to 29 who had mild COVID-19 (a few samples of this study predate the infection). Cell type and time point are not known. CDR3s include the opening cysteine and the closing phenylalanine or tryptophan. The order of the fields is CDR3 protein, V gene, CDR3 length, J gene.

CDR3 protein: CASSLVQGYTEAFF
V gene: TRBV7-9
CDR3 length: 14
J gene: TRBJ1-1

CDR3 protein: CASSQTGDTEAFF
V gene: TRBV4-1
CDR3 length: 13
J gene: TRBJ1-1

CDR3 protein: CASSFPDRANEKLFF
V gene: TRBV7-9
CDR3 length: 15
J gene: TRBJ1-4

CDR3 protein: CASSRGPSSEAFF
V gene: TRBV7-3
CDR3 length: 13
J gene: TRBJ1-1

CDR3 protein: CASSPGEKLFF
V gene: TRBV28
CDR3 length: 11
J gene: TRBJ1-4

CDR3 protein: CASSFFTSGELFF
V gene: TRBV7-2
CDR3 length: 13
J gene: TRBJ2-2

CDR3 protein: CASSYSQGYEQYF
V gene: TRBV6-5
CDR3 length: 13
J gene: TRBJ2-7

CDR3 protein: CASSQEWGTGPDTQYF
V gene: TRBV3-1
CDR3 length: 16
J gene: TRBJ2-3

CDR3 protein: CASSVEPGRGQETQYF
V gene: TRBV9
CDR3 length: 16
J gene: TRBJ2-5

CDR3 protein: CASSYWGYTQDTQYF
V gene: TRBV6-2/TRBV6-3
CDR3 length: 15
J gene: TRBJ2-3

CDR3 protein: CASSLPLEAYGYTF
V gene: TRBV7-9
CDR3 length: 14
J gene: TRBJ1-2

CDR3 protein: CASSLWLAGGTDTQYF
V gene: TRBV7-2
CDR3 length: 16
J gene: TRBJ2-3

CDR3 protein: CATSPIDANTGELFF
V gene: TRBV15
CDR3 length: 15
J gene: TRBJ2-2

CDR3 protein: CASSSSFPEQYF
V gene: TRBV5-4
CDR3 length: 12
J gene: TRBJ2-7

CDR3 protein: CASSQDSRGLDEQYF
V gene: TRBV4-3
CDR3 length: 15
J gene: TRBJ2-7

CDR3 protein: CSARDLGEVTQYF
V gene: TRBV20-1
CDR3 length: 13
J gene: TRBJ2-5

CDR3 protein: CASRYNDRGNEQYF
V gene: TRBV12-3/TRBV12-4
CDR3 length: 14
J gene: TRBJ2-7

CDR3 protein: CASSQAGRQVNTEAFF
V gene: TRBV4-3
CDR3 length: 16
J gene: TRBJ1-1

CDR3 protein: CASSPNPGGRDTQYF
V gene: TRBV27
CDR3 length: 15
J gene: TRBJ2-3

CDR3 protein: CATSSWGRARGGNEQFF
V gene: TRBV15
CDR3 length: 17
J gene: TRBJ2-1

CDR3 protein: CASRPSGANQPQHF
V gene: TRBV12-3/TRBV12-4
CDR3 length: 14
J gene: TRBJ1-5

CDR3 protein: CASSSRDGSYNEQFF
V gene: TRBV5-1
CDR3 length: 15
J gene: TRBJ2-1

CDR3 protein: CASSTSRDSWFQQYF
V gene: TRBV7-9
CDR3 length: 15
J gene: TRBJ2-7

CDR3 protein: CSATGANTGELFF
V gene: TRBV29-1
CDR3 length: 13
J gene: TRBJ2-2

CDR3 protein: CASGYLSQHF
V gene: TRBV19
CDR3 length: 10
J gene: TRBJ1-5

CDR3 protein: CSARDSFINGYTF
V gene: TRBV20-1
CDR3 length: 13
J gene: TRBJ1-2

CDR3 protein: CASSSTEGDTQYF
V gene: TRBV7-9
CDR3 length: 13
J gene: TRBJ2-3

CDR3 protein: CSARDLQGIEETQYF
V gene: TRBV20-1
CDR3 length: 15
J gene: TRBJ2-5

CDR3 protein: CASSLGSYRGQNYGYTF
V gene: TRBV7-2
CDR3 length: 17
J gene: TRBJ1-2

CDR3 protein: CASSLAVRTEAFF
V gene: TRBV7-6
CDR3 length: 13
J gene: TRBJ1-1

CDR3 protein: CATSDLGEETQYF
V gene: TRBV24-1
CDR3 length: 13
J gene: TRBJ2-5

CDR3 protein: CASKGPINSPLHF
V gene: TRBV27
CDR3 length: 13
J gene: TRBJ1-6

CDR3 protein: CASSLAVLGARGDTQYF
V gene: TRBV5-1
CDR3 length: 17
J gene: TRBJ2-3

CDR3 protein: CAIRTQGEDGELFF
V gene: TRBV10-3
CDR3 length: 14
J gene: TRBJ2-2

CDR3 protein: CASSQRGGRNQPQHF
V gene: TRBV7-6
CDR3 length: 15
J gene: TRBJ1-5

CDR3 protein: CASSSDNPYEQYF
V gene: TRBV5-4
CDR3 length: 13
J gene: TRBJ2-7

CDR3 protein: CASREGFLGTEAFF
V gene: TRBV2
CDR3 length: 14
J gene: TRBJ1-1

CDR3 protein: CSTGRGTAFF
V gene: TRBV29-1
CDR3 length: 10
J gene: TRBJ1-1

CDR3 protein: CASRKGLRTGELFF
V gene: TRBV21-1
CDR3 length: 14
J gene: TRBJ2-2

CDR3 protein: CASSRDGPQETQYF
V gene: TRBV12-3/TRBV12-4
CDR3 length: 14
J gene: TRBJ2-5

CDR3 protein: CASSLTGGGADTQYF
V gene: TRBV7-3
CDR3 length: 15
J gene: TRBJ2-3

CDR3 protein: CASRTGGEETQYF
V gene: TRBV7-9
CDR3 length: 13
J gene: TRBJ2-5

CDR3 protein: CALWEGAYGYTF
V gene: TRBV6-6
CDR3 length: 12
J gene: TRBJ1-2

CDR3 protein: CASSFRDEGYTF
V gene: TRBV12-3/TRBV12-4
CDR3 length: 12
J gene: TRBJ1-2

CDR3 protein: CASSPGLAANTGELFF
V gene: TRBV11-1
CDR3 length: 16
J gene: TRBJ2-2

CDR3 protein: CASRVSGGMETQYF
V gene: TRBV7-9
CDR3 length: 14
J gene: TRBJ2-5

CDR3 protein: CASSSTSGGTDTQYF
V gene: TRBV6-6
CDR3 length: 15
J gene: TRBJ2-3

CDR3 protein: CASSSRTGGDLYEQYF
V gene: TRBV5-1
CDR3 length: 16
J gene: TRBJ2-7

CDR3 protein: CASSPAGGPYETQYF
V gene: TRBV12-3/TRBV12-4
CDR3 length: 15
J gene: TRBJ2-5

CDR3 protein: CASRQGIGNEQFF
V gene: TRBV12-3/TRBV12-4
CDR3 length: 13
J gene: TRBJ2-1

CDR3 protein: CASSLRWLNQETQYF
V gene: TRBV4-1
CDR3 length: 15
J gene: TRBJ2-5

CDR3 protein: CASRPGVGNQPQHF
V gene: TRBV5-5
CDR3 length: 14
J gene: TRBJ1-5

CDR3 protein: CASSYSMQQFF
V gene: TRBV6-2/TRBV6-3
CDR3 length: 11
J gene: TRBJ2-1

CDR3 protein: CASSLSEGQYNEQFF
V gene: TRBV7-6
CDR3 length: 15
J gene: TRBJ2-1

CDR3 protein: CASSHGLGNEQFF
V gene: TRBV4-3
CDR3 length: 13
J gene: TRBJ2-1

CDR3 protein: CASRSGTHESAPQHF
V gene: TRBV27
CDR3 length: 15
J gene: TRBJ1-5